Shown below are 20 T cell receptor beta chains from a single sample sequenced in a study of shared clonotypes between healthy human individuals. Only CD45RO-negative cells positively selected for CCR7 counted as naive CD8 cells, so terminally differentiated effector memory CD45RA+ cells were excluded. Some clones are missing from TCRdb's copy, which holds only in-frame ones; the method was immunoSEQ multiplex PCR. The sample yields about 2 million clones, about 95% seen once. The sequencing sample was made of naive CD8+ T cells sorted from blood. The receptor set was obtained from a young man in good health.

The rearrangement joins TRBV4-1 to TRBJ1-2; 7 bases are shared with TRBD1. The germline CDR1 and CDR2 sequences are MGHRA and YSYEKL. The CDR3 spans 18 residues. Trimming at V came to 0 bases and at J to 4 bases, leaving 14 bases not matched to a gene. The CDR3 reads CASSQDRLGDRGLYGYTF. As DNA, the CDR3 is TGCGCCAGCAGCCAAGATCGTCTTGGGGACAGAGGGCTCTATGGCTACACCTTC.

The V call is TRBV6-5, the J call TRBJ2-1; D gene unclear. Germline values: CDR1 MNHEY, CDR2 SVGAGI. This CDR3 is 13 amino acids long. V lost 5 bases and J lost 8, with 13 bases in between. As DNA, the CDR3 is TGTGCCAGCAGTCCCTCCTCCGTTTATGAGCAGTTCTTC. Translated: CASSPSSVYEQFF.

The chain uses TRBV27 and TRBJ2-3, with TRBD2 matching 9 bases. With V trimmed by 6 bases and J by 1 base, 2 bases remained unmatched. This CDR3 comprises 14 residues. Germline CDR1 reads MNHEY; CDR2 reads SMNVEV (reference sequence). CDR3 amino acids: CASSLAGRTDTQYF. The CDR3 coding sequence is TGTGCCAGCAGCCTAGCGGGACGCACAGATACGCAGTATTTT.

As for this clone: Additional DNA sequences in this sample encode the identical CDR3. CDR3 region: CASSYGQGAGYEQYF. The CDR3 nucleotides read TGTGCCAGCAGTTACGGGCAGGGGGCGGGCTACGAGCAGTACTTC. The chain carries TRBV6-5 and TRBJ2-7; the match to TRBD1 covers 8 bases. The CDR3 totals 15 residues. The V gene's germline CDR1 is MNHEY and CDR2 SVGAGI. V lost 2 bases to trimming and J lost 3 bases; unmatched junction nucleotides: 6.

V gene TRBV2 combines with J gene TRBJ1-6, with 8 positions matching TRBD1. This CDR3 has 19 residues. Trimming removed 6 bases from V and 0 bases from J; junction bases left unmatched: 13. Germline lookup yields CDR1 SNHLY and CDR2 FYNNEI. The CDR3 region has the DNA TGTGCCAGCAGATACCCGGGACAGGAGTCGAGCTCCTATAATTCACCCCTCCACTTT. This codes for CASRYPGQESSSYNSPLHF.

This clone appeared a few times. The chain uses TRBV30 and TRBJ2-7; 10 bases match TRBD2. V trimming: 2 bases; J trimming: 5 bases; junction bases outside the gene matches: 6. CDR1 is GTSNPN, CDR2 SVGIG, per germline (reference sequence). CDR3 length: 14 amino acids. CDR3 loop: CAWSLAGVGDEQYF. The CDR3 nucleotides read TGTGCCTGGAGTCTAGCGGGAGTCGGGGACGAGCAGTACTTC.

With respect to this clone: Other nucleotide sequences in the sample specify the same CDR3. The J gene is TRBJ1-5, the V gene TRBV28, with unresolved D. The germline V and J ends were trimmed by 5 bases and 7 bases, with 15 bases remaining between them. CDR1 is MDHEN, CDR2 SYDVKM, per germline. The CDR3 is 14 residues long. This chain's CDR3 is CASSPTGAGQPQHF. Here the CDR3 DNA reads TGTGCCAGCAGTCCCACGGGAGCCGGACAGCCCCAGCATTTT.

With regard to this clone: The sample carries other DNA sequences with the same CDR3. The chain is built from TRBV5-1 and TRBJ2-7; D is unclear. The germline gives CDR1 SGHRS, CDR2 YFSETQ. The ends were cut back, 0 bases at V and 4 bases at J, with 8 bases in the middle. The CDR3 totals 13 residues. The CDR3 DNA sequence: TGCGCCAGCAGCTTGGCAGTAGGGTACGAGCAGTACTTC. Translated: CASSLAVGYEQYF.

This sequence joins TRBV6-1 and TRBJ2-7, with 8 positions matching TRBD2. This CDR3 is built from 14 residues. V shed 3 bases, J shed 2 bases, and the junction held 3 bases outside the gene matches. Per the germline V gene, CDR1 is MNHNS and CDR2 is SASEGT. DNA of the CDR3: TGTGCCAGCAGTGAGCCGGGAGGGGCCTACGAGCAGTACTTC. This translates into CASSEPGGAYEQYF.

The CDR3 is CASSFEGGPTGELFF. Written as DNA, the CDR3 is TGTGCCAGCAGCTTTGAGGGAGGGCCTACCGGGGAGCTGTTTTTT. The genes are TRBV7-9 and TRBJ2-2; the match to TRBD2 covers 7 bases. This CDR3 region has 15 residues. Germline CDR1 reads SEHNR; CDR2 reads FQNEAQ (reference sequence). V was clipped by 3 bases and J by 5 bases; unmatched bases: 6.

For this clone: Additional DNA sequences in this sample encode the identical CDR3. The rearrangement uses TRBV4-1 and TRBJ2-7, with 10 bases that match TRBD1. Germline V gene sequence: CDR1 MGHRA, CDR2 YSYEKL. CDR3 length: 14 amino acids. With 7 bases clipped from V and 2 bases from J, the junction kept 5 bases outside the gene matches. This CDR3 reads CASTLGTGAYEQYF. DNA of the CDR3: TGCGCCAGCACCCTCGGGACAGGGGCCTACGAGCAGTACTTC.

This clone was picked up a small number of times. CDR3 loop: CASSNAALAGLPSEQYF. CDR3 sequence (DNA): TGTGCCAGCAGCAACGCCGCGCTAGCGGGGTTGCCTTCCGAGCAGTACTTC. The chain links TRBV13 to TRBJ2-7; TRBD2 matches 9 bases. The germline V gene has CDR1 PRHDT and CDR2 FYEKMQ (reference sequence). Losses at the gene ends were 5 bases for V and 6 bases for J; bases not matched to a gene: 17. The CDR3 length is 17 residues.

This clone was detected once. V gene TRBV11-2 combines with J gene TRBJ2-7; D is uncertain. Trimming stripped 1 base from V and 0 bases from J, with 10 bases between. The germline gives CDR1 SGHAT, CDR2 FQNNGV. CDR3 length: 15 residues. The CDR3 DNA follows: TGTGCCAGCAGCTTAGGGGCCTACAGCTCCTACGAGCAGTACTTC. The encoded protein is CASSLGAYSSYEQYF.

The V gene is TRBV2, the J gene TRBJ2-1; TRBD2 agrees at 8 bases. CDR3 length equals 16 residues. Germline CDR1 is SNHLY and CDR2 is FYNNEI. V gave up 6 bases and J gave up 3 bases; unmatched junction bases: 10. This CDR3 reads CASSPLETSGYNEQFF. CDR3 in DNA: TGTGCCAGCAGCCCCCTGGAAACTAGCGGCTACAATGAGCAGTTCTTC.

The chain employs TRBV27 and TRBJ1-2; TRBD1 is a possible D gene (5 bases). Per germline, CDR1 MNHEY and CDR2 SMNVEV (reference sequence). There are 16 residues in the CDR3. V dropped 4 bases and J dropped 7 bases, with 22 bases sitting between them. The CDR3 is CASSSQGVTTIGGYTF. CDR3 nucleotides: TGTGCCAGCAGTTCCCAGGGAGTCACTACTATCGGTGGCTACACCTTC.

The J gene is TRBJ1-6, the V gene TRBV30; 7 bases fit TRBD1. This CDR3 is built from 15 residues. Germline assignment: CDR1 GTSNPN and CDR2 SVGIG (reference sequence). The V gene end was trimmed by 0 bases and the J gene end by 5 bases; junction bases not matched to a gene: 4. CDR3 loop: CAWSVRQGDNSPLHF. In DNA, the CDR3 is TGTGCCTGGAGTGTAAGACAGGGAGATAATTCACCCCTCCACTTT.

Turning to this clone: This sample also contains other DNA sequences that code for the same CDR3. The chain links TRBV7-6 to TRBJ1-2; 11 bases match TRBD1. Trimming took 4 bases from V and 6 from J; bases not matched to a gene: 1. Germline V CDR1 and CDR2: SGHVS, FNYEAQ. CDR3 size: 13 residues. CDR3 loop: CASSSGQGDGYTF. The CDR3 nucleotides read TGTGCCAGCAGCTCGGGACAGGGGGATGGCTACACCTTC.

The chain links TRBV9 to TRBJ2-7, with 14 bases identical to TRBD2. The V gene end was trimmed by 0 bases and the J gene end by 4 bases; junction bases not matched to a gene: 9. CDR1 and CDR2 (germline): SGDLS, YYNGEE. The CDR3 is 18 residues long. The CDR3 spells CASSVGGLAGEKRYEQYF. DNA of the CDR3: TGTGCCAGCAGCGTAGGGGGACTAGCGGGAGAAAAACGATACGAGCAGTACTTC.

This chain uses TRBV28 with TRBJ2-3; 10 positions match TRBD2. This CDR3 contains 17 residues. Germline V gives CDR1 MDHEN, CDR2 SYDVKM. The V and J ends lost 5 bases and 2 bases, in that order; junction bases with no gene match: 10. The CDR3 nucleotides read TGTGCCAGCAGTGAACCCCTAGCGGGAGTATCCACAGATACGCAGTATTTT. Its protein is CASSEPLAGVSTDTQYF.

The chain employs TRBV5-5 and TRBJ2-7; no clear D gene. The V end lost 2 bases, the J end lost 0 bases, and 9 bases lay between the germline ends. This CDR3 spans 14 amino acids. CDR1 is SGHKS and CDR2 is YYEKEE in the germline V gene (reference sequence). The CDR3 DNA reads as TGTGCCAGCAGCTTCGGGTATTCCTCCTACGAGCAGTACTTC. Translated: CASSFGYSSYEQYF.